The subject of this entry is one T cell receptor (beta chain). TCRdb's copy holds only in-frame clones and misses some; the assay was immunoSEQ multiplex PCR. The table includes roughly 50,000 clones, 75% to 90% detected once. The sample belongs to a study of OX40 agonist ivuxolimab in advanced cancers. CDR3 length: 14 residues. V was trimmed by 0 bases and J by 3 bases, leaving 7 bases between them. Germline values: CDR1 SGHRS, CDR2 YFSETQ. Specimen: CD4+ or CD8+ T cells sorted from blood, collected in a trial of the OX40 agonist ivuxolimab. This chain connects TRBV5-1 to TRBJ1-5; D unresolved. This clonotype was obtained from an adult with an advanced solid tumor such as melanoma, head and neck, liver or kidney cancer. The CDR3 DNA follows: TGCGCCAGCAGCTTGGGGGAAATCAATCAGCCCCAGCATTTT. Its protein is CASSLGEINQPQHF.